The rows below give T cell receptor beta chains drawn from one sample of a study of CD8+ T cells in alopecia areata. Only in-frame clones appear in the TCRdb table, and some are missing; sequencing was by immunoSEQ multiplex PCR. The repertoire holds about 210,000 clones, with approximately 65% as singletons. The sample was CD4+ T cells sorted from blood, taken around week 44, from a patient treated with tofacitinib. These receptors originate from a human donor with alopecia areata. Both conserved end residues are trimmed from each CDR3. Fields, in order: V gene, CDR3 protein.

TRBV11-2 ASSTGQGVNEQF
TRBV29-1 SVRPVLRGETQY
TRBV7-2 ASSNSGGPYEQY
TRBV4-3 ASSQDRDTEAF
TRBV18 ASSTRTDDTEAF
TRBV2 ASSLLAGETGELF
TRBV23-1 ASSRTGGASFYGYT
TRBV2 ASSGGTAQVGNQPQH
TRBV30 AWRHGDRNSYEQY
TRBV29-1 SVGSIPDTQY
TRBV2 ASSDSGETQY
TRBV2 ASSENRDLNGYT
TRBV29-1 SVGIVGGGYT
TRBV29-1 SVGQSDGYT
TRBV2 ASRTLAGPQY
TRBV29-1 SVRTSGGDTQY
TRBV7-9 ASSLGPGLADSYEQY
TRBV5-1 ASSTTGDTEAF
TRBV4-3 ASSPSWSSGANVLT
TRBV15 ATSRASRWDEQF
TRBV30 AWGNRAYNSPLH
TRBV7-8 ASSFNRGSGNTIY
TRBV4-1 ASSQDRTENYGYT
TRBV7-2 ASSASTGAYGQPQH
TRBV5-1 ASSMGGTAQETQY